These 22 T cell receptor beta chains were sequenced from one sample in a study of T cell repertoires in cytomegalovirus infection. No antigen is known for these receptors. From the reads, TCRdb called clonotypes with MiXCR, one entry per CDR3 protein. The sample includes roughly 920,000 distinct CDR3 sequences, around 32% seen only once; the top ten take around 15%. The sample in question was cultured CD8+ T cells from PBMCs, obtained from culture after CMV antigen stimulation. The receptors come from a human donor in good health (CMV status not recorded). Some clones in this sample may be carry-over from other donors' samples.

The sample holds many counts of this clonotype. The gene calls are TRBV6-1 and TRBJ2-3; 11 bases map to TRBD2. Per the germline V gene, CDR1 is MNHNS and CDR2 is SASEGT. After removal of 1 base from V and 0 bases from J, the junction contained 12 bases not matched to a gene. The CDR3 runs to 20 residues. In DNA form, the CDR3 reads TGTGCCAGCAGTGAAGGATCGCGACTAGCGGGGAGTGCTAGCACAGATACGCAGTATTTT. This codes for CASSEGSRLAGSASTDTQYF.

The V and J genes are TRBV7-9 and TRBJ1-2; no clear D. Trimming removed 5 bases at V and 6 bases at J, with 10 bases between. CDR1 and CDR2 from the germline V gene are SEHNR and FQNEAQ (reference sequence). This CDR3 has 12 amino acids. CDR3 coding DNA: TGTGCCAGCAGCCCGAGGCGGCATGGCTACACCTTC. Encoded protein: CASSPRRHGYTF.

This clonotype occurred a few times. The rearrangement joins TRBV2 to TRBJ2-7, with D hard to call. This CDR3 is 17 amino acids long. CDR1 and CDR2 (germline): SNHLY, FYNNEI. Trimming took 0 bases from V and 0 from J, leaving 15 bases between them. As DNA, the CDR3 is TGTGCCAGCAGTGAAGCGCTTGCAGGTTCACGCTCCTACGAGCAGTACGTC. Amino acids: CASSEALAGSRSYEQYV.

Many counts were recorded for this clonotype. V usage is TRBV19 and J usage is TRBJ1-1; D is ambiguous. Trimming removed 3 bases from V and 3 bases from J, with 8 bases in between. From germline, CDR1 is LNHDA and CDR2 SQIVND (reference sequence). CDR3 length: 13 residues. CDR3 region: CASSIDGYTEAFF. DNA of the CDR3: TGTGCCAGTAGTATCGACGGCTACACTGAAGCTTTCTTT.

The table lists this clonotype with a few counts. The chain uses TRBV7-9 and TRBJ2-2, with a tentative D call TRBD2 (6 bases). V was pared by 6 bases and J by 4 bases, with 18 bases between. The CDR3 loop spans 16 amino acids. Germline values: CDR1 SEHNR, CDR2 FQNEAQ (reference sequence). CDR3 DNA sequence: TGTGCCAGCAGACACCCGGGAGAGGCAGGCACCGGGGAGCTGTTTTTT. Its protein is CASRHPGEAGTGELFF. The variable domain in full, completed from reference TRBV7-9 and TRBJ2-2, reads DTGVSQNPRHKITKRGQNVTFRCDPISEHNRLYWYRQTLGQGPEFLTYFQNEAQLEKSRLLSDRFSAERPKGSFSTLEIQRTEQGDSAMYLCASRHPGEAGTGELFFGEGSRLTVL.

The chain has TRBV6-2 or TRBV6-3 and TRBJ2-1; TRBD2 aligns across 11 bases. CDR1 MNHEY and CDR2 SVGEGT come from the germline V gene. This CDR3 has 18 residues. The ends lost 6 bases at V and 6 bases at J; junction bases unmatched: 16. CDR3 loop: CASSPGPLLAGACNEQFF. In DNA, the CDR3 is TGTGCCAGCAGCCCCGGGCCCTTACTAGCGGGGGCCTGCAATGAGCAGTTCTTC.

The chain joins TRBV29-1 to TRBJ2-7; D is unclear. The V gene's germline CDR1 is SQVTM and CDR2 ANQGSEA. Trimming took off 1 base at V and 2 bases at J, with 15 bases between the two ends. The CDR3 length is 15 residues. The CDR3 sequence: CSVEGARTEAYEQYF. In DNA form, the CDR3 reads TGCAGCGTTGAAGGGGCAAGGACGGAAGCCTACGAGCAGTACTTC.

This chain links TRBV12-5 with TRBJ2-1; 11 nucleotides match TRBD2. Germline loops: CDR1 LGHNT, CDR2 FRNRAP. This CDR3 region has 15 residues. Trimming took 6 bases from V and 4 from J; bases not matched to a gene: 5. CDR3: CASGGGLAVYNEQFF. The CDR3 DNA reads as TGTGCTAGTGGGGGGGGACTAGCGGTTTACAATGAGCAGTTCTTC. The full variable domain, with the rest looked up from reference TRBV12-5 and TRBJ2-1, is DARVTQTPRHKVTEMGQEVTMRCQPILGHNTVFWYRQTMMQGLELLAYFRNRAPLDDSGMPKDRFSAEMPDATLATLKIQPSEPRDSAVYFCASGGGLAVYNEQFFGPGTRLTVL.

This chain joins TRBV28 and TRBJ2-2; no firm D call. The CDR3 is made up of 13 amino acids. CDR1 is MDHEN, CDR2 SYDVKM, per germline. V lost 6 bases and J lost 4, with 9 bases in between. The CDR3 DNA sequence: TGTGCCAGCAGACAACAGTTCACCGGGGAGCTGTTTTTT. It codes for CASRQQFTGELFF.

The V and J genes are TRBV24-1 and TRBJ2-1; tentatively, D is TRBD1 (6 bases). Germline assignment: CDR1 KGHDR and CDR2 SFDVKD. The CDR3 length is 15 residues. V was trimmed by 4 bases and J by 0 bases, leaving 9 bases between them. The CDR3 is CATSETGSSYNEQFF. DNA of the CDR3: TGTGCCACCAGTGAAACAGGGAGCTCCTACAATGAGCAGTTCTTC.

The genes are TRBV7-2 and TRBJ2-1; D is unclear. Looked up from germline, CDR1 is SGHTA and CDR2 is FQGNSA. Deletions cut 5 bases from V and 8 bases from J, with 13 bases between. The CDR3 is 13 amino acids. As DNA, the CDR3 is TGTGCCAGCAGCCTATGGTCAGGCGATGAGCAGTTCTTC. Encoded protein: CASSLWSGDEQFF.

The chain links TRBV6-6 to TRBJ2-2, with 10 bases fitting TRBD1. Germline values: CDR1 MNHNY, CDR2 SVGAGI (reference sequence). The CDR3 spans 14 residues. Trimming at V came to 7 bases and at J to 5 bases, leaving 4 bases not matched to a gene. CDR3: CASNDRGRTGELFF. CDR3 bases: TGTGCCAGCAACGACAGGGGGCGGACCGGGGAGCTGTTTTTT.

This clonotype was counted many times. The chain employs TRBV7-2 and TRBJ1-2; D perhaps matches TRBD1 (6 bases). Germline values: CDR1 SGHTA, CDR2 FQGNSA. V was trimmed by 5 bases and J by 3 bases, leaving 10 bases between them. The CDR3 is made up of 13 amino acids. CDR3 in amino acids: CASSTPGDYGYTF. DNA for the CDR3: TGTGCCAGCAGCACCCCAGGGGACTATGGCTACACCTTC.

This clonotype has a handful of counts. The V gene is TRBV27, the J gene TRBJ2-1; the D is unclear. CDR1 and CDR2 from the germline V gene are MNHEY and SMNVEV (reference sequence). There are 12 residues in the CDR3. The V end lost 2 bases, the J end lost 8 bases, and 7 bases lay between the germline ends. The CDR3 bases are TGTGCCAGCAGTTTAAGAGTACATGAGCAGTTCTTC. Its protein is CASSLRVHEQFF.

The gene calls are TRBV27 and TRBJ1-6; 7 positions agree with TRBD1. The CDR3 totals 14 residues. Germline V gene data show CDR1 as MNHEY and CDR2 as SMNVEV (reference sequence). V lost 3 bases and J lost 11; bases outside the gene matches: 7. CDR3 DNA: TGTGCCAGCAGTTTTGGACAGGACGTGACACCCCTCCACTTT. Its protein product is CASSFGQDVTPLHF.

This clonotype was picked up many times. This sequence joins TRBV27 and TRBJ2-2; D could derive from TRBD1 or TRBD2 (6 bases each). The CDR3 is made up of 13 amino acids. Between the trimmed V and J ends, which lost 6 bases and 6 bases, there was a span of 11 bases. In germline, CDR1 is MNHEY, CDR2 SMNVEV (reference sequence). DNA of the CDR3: TGTGCCAGCAGCTTAGGGGGGTCCGGGGAGCTGTTTTTT. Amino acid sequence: CASSLGGSGELFF.

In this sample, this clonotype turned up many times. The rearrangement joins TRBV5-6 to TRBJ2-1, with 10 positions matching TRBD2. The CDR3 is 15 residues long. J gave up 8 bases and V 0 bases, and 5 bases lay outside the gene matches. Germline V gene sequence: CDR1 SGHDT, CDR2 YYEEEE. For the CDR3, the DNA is TGTGCCAGCAGCTTGGAAGCGGGGGGGCGAGATGAGCAGTTCTTC. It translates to CASSLEAGGRDEQFF.

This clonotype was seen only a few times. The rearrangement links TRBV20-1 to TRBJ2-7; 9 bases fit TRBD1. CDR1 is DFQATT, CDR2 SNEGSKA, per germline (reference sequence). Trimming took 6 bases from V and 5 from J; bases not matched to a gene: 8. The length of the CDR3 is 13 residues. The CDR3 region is CSAAGTGMNEQYV. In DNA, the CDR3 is TGCAGTGCAGCCGGGACAGGGATGAACGAGCAGTACGTC.

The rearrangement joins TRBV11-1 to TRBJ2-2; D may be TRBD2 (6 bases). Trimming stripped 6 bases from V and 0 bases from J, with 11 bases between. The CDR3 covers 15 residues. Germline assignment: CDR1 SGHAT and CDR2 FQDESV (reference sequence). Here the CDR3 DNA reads TGTGCCAGCAGTCTACGGAGGGCGAACACCGGGGAGCTGTTTTTT. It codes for CASSLRRANTGELFF.

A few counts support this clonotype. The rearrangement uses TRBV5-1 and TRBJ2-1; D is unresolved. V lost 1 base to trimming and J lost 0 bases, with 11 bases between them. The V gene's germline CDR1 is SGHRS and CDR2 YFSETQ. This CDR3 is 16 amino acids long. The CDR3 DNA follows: TGCGCCAGCAGCTTGTTTCCAGAAAGCTCCTACAATGAGCAGTTCTTC. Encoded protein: CASSLFPESSYNEQFF.

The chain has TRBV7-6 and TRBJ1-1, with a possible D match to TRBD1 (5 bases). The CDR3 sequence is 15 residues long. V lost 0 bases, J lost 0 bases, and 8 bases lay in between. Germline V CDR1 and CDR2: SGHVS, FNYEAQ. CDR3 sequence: CASSLAPRVNTEAFF. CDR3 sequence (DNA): TGTGCCAGCAGCTTAGCGCCCAGGGTGAACACTGAAGCTTTCTTT.

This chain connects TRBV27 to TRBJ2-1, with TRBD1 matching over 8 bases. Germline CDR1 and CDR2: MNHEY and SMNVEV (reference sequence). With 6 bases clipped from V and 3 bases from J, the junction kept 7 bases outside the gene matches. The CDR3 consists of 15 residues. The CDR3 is CASSLDRGNYNEQFF. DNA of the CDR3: TGTGCCAGCAGCCTCGACAGGGGTAACTACAATGAGCAGTTCTTC.